These T cell receptor beta chains were read from a single sample in a study of cytomegalovirus exposure and HLA in healthy donors. Profiling relied on immunoSEQ multiplex PCR, and the TCRdb table lists in-frame clones only, not all of them. The table includes under 200,000 clones, roughly 80% detected once. Sequencing was carried out using PBMCs. These TCRs come from a human donor in good health. Each CDR3 is given with its conserved first and last residue. Fields, in order: D gene, J gene, V gene, clone size, CDR3 DNA, CDR3 protein. A D gene is named only where the DNA matches it firmly. Rows may omit the clone size; those that give it use once, few, many or a size class.

TRBD1 | TRBJ2-7 | TRBV7-9 | - | TGTGCCGGGATCAGGACAGGGGCCTACGAGCAGTACTTC | CAGIRTGAYEQYF
TRBD2 | TRBJ2-7 | TRBV28 | - | TGTGCCAGCTCGGGGGGGGCGAGGGAGCAGTACTTC | CASSGGAREQYF
TRBD2 | TRBJ2-3 | TRBV29-1 | few | TGCAGCGAGACGACTAGCAGCACAGATACGCAGTATTTT | CSETTSSTDTQYF
- | TRBJ2-5 | TRBV5-1 | - | TGCGCCAGCAGCTTGTCCGGGGGTCAAGAGACCCAGTACTTC | CASSLSGGQETQYF
- | TRBJ2-7 | TRBV5-5 | - | TGTGCCAGCAGCTTGTCTCCCCTCTCCTACGAGCAGTACTTC | CASSLSPLSYEQYF
TRBD2 | TRBJ2-1 | TRBV9 | - | TGTGCCAGCAGCGTGGGACTACCAGGTAACAATGAGCAGTTCTTC | CASSVGLPGNNEQFF
TRBD2 | TRBJ2-7 | TRBV29-1 | - | TGCAGCGTTGAACTAGCGGGGAAAGGAGAGCAGTACTTC | CSVELAGKGEQYF
TRBD2 | TRBJ2-3 | TRBV19 | - | TGTGCCAGTAGTATGGGACTAGCGGGGGGCCCTAGCACAGATACGCAGTATTTT | CASSMGLAGGPSTDTQYF
TRBD1 | TRBJ2-3 | TRBV27 | - | TGTGCCAGCAGTCCCTGGACAGGCACCAGGGATACGCAGTATTTT | CASSPWTGTRDTQYF
- | TRBJ2-5 | TRBV11-2 | - | TGTGCCAGCAGCTTAGTGCGCAGGGAGACCCAGTACTTC | CASSLVRRETQYF
TRBD1 | TRBJ2-7 | TRBV29-1 | - | TGCAGCGTCAAAGGGGGCGATCTCGTCCACGAGCAGTACTTC | CSVKGGDLVHEQYF
TRBD1 | TRBJ1-5 | TRBV18 | once | TGTGCCAGCTCACCACCTCCGACAGGGGCCGAAAGCAATCAGCCCCAGCATTTT | CASSPPPTGAESNQPQHF
- | TRBJ1-2 | TRBV27 | - | TGTGCCAGCAGTTTATCCAGGGCCAACTATGGCTACACCTTC | CASSLSRANYGYTF
- | TRBJ2-1 | TRBV15 | - | TGTGCCACCAGCAGAGATGGGAGAACGTTCAATGAGCAGTTCTTC | CATSRDGRTFNEQFF
TRBD1 | TRBJ1-2 | TRBV5-1 | once | TGCGCCAGCAGCTTGGCTTTTGAGGGGGCCGACAAAACTGGCTACACCTTC | CASSLAFEGADKTGYTF
TRBD2 | TRBJ2-5 | TRBV18 | few | TGTGCCAGCTCACCCCGACTAGCGGGGGAGAACTCCAAAGAGACCCAGTACTTC | CASSPRLAGENSKETQYF
- | TRBJ1-2 | TRBV15 | - | TGTGCCACCAGCAGAGGACAAATTTCCGGGGTTGGCTACACCTTC | CATSRGQISGVGYTF
TRBD1 | TRBJ1-1 | TRBV9 | - | TGTGCCAGCAGCGTAGCTGGAGGGCAGGGACAGGGGAACACTGAAGCTTTCTTT | CASSVAGGQGQGNTEAFF
- | TRBJ2-5 | TRBV29-1 | - | TGCAGCGTTGGACGCAGGGTAGATTCACCTGAGACCCAGTACTTC | CSVGRRVDSPETQYF
- | TRBJ1-1 | TRBV6-5 | - | TGTGCCAGCAGCCAACACGGGGGGGGGACTGAAGCTTTCTTT | CASSQHGGGTEAFF
- | TRBJ2-3 | TRBV9 | - | TGTGCCAGCAGCGTAGGTCCGGGGGAACCGACAGATACGCAGTATTTT | CASSVGPGEPTDTQYF
TRBD1 | TRBJ2-7 | TRBV19 | - | TGTGCCAGTAGTCCGACGGGACAGGGCAACTACGAGCAGTACTTC | CASSPTGQGNYEQYF
- | TRBJ1-1 | TRBV21-1 | - | TGTGCCAGCAGCAAAGGTGGCCAAGAAGCTTTCTTT | CASSKGGQEAFF
TRBD2 | TRBJ2-3 | TRBV5-4 | few | TGTGCCAGCAGCTTCCCGGGACTAGGGGCTTCAGATACGCAGTATTTT | CASSFPGLGASDTQYF
- | TRBJ2-2 | TRBV5-6 | few | TGTGCCAGCAGCTGGCCCTTGGGCCCTAACACCGGGGAGCTGTTTTTT | CASSWPLGPNTGELFF